The 30 T cell receptor beta chains given below trace back to one sample, sequenced in a study of read filtering for tumor transcriptome and immune sequencing. This library used around 400 ng RNA and molecular barcoded adaptors spanning alpha/delta and beta/gamma chains. TCRdb independently ran MiXCR on the reads; one entry per CDR3 protein. Of approximately 62,000 distinct CDR3 sequences in the sample, roughly 18% were seen once. The sequenced sample was a population of CD138-negative cells sorted from bone marrow. The origin of the receptors is a donor older than 35 with multiple myeloma.

This clonotype was seen repeatedly, ten times or more. The DNA of the CDR3 is TGCAGTGCTAATACGGGGTCTAGGACCCAGTACTTC. This translates into CSANTGSRTQYF. V usage is TRBV20-1 and J usage is TRBJ2-5, with a tentative D call TRBD2 (5 bases). CDR3 size: 12 residues. V lost 4 bases to trimming and J lost 7 bases, with 13 bases between them. Germline V lookup: CDR1 DFQATT, CDR2 SNEGSKA (reference sequence).

This clonotype was detected many times. The chain links TRBV20-1 to TRBJ2-5; no definite D call. The V and J ends lost 1 base and 2 bases respectively, with 11 bases between them. The CDR3 loop spans 14 amino acids. CDR1 is DFQATT, CDR2 SNEGSKA, per germline (reference sequence). The CDR3, as DNA: TGCAGTGCTAGAGCCCGCGACTCACAAGAGACCCAGTACTTC. This sequence encodes CSARARDSQETQYF.

This clonotype turned up a few times. This chain joins TRBV12-3 or TRBV12-4 and TRBJ1-2; 8 nucleotides agree with TRBD1. J lost 0 bases, V lost 6 bases, and 3 bases had no gene match. This CDR3 spans 14 amino acids. CDR3 in amino acids: CASSTTGANYGYTF. The CDR3 nucleotides read TGTGCCAGCAGCACGACAGGGGCTAACTATGGCTACACCTTC.

Comments on this clonotype: This may stem from a read error, because a much larger clone lies one nucleotide away. The chain couples TRBV19 to TRBJ1-1, with 8 bases matching TRBD1. This CDR3 contains 15 residues. V lost 4 bases and J lost 1; bases outside the gene matches: 5. CDR1 is LNHDA and CDR2 is SQIVND in the germline V gene (reference sequence). The CDR3 loop reads CASSKGDRPNTEAFF. Written as DNA, the CDR3 is TGTGCCAGTAGTAAAGGGGACAGGCCGAACACTGAAGCTTTCTTT.

A remark on this clonotype: Only one base separates this from a far larger clonotype, so it likely reflects a read error. The rearrangement joins TRBV7-8 to TRBJ2-3; the D gene is possibly TRBD2 (5 bases). The CDR3 contains 15 residues. V was clipped by 5 bases and J by 4 bases, with 16 bases between them. Germline V gives CDR1 SGHVS, CDR2 FQNEAQ. The CDR3 coding sequence is TGTGCCAGCAGCCAACTAGGGAGCGCCGCAGATACGCAGTATTTT. Translating gives CASSQLGSAADTQYF.

This clonotype occurred many times. CDR3 DNA sequence: TGTGCCAGCAGCTCTTACGGTCCCAATGGAGCTAGCACAGATACGCAGTATTTT. This sequence encodes CASSSYGPNGASTDTQYF. The chain employs TRBV7-6 and TRBJ2-3; no clear D. Looked up from germline, CDR1 is SGHVS and CDR2 is FNYEAQ. This CDR3 comprises 18 residues. V lost 4 bases to trimming and J lost 0 bases, with 20 bases between them.

There are many counts of this clonotype. CDR3 sequence (DNA): TGTGCCAGCAGCTTTGGGGTCCTAGCGGGAAATGAGCAGTTCTTC. This gives the protein CASSFGVLAGNEQFF. The chain joins TRBV7-8 to TRBJ2-1; 9 bases are shared with TRBD2. The CDR3 loop spans 15 amino acids. The ends lost 3 bases at V and 7 bases at J; junction bases unmatched: 7. Germline V CDR1 and CDR2: SGHVS, FQNEAQ.

The J gene is TRBJ1-5, the V gene TRBV20-1; tentative D call: TRBD1 (5 bases). There are 13 residues in the CDR3. With 3 bases removed from V and 3 bases from J, the gap between germline ends came to 9 bases. CDR1 and CDR2 from the germline V gene are DFQATT and SNEGSKA (reference sequence). CDR3 amino acids: CSASRTYNQPQHF. The CDR3 region has the DNA TGCAGTGCTAGCCGGACATACAATCAGCCCCAGCATTTT.

Many counts were recorded for this clonotype. This chain links TRBV29-1 with TRBJ1-1; possibly TRBD1 for D (6 bases). CDR3 length: 15 amino acids. Germline lookup yields CDR1 SQVTM and CDR2 ANQGSEA. V dropped 0 bases and J dropped 4 bases, with 15 bases sitting between them. The CDR3 DNA reads as TGCAGCGTTGAAGATCCCCTAAGGGGGGGCACTGAAGCTTTCTTT. It translates to CSVEDPLRGGTEAFF.

As concerns this clonotype: This could be a read error, since a much larger clone is one nucleotide away. The chain combines TRBV10-2 with TRBJ2-1, with a possible D match to TRBD1 (6 bases). Germline assignment: CDR1 WSHSY and CDR2 SAAADI. CDR3 length: 15 amino acids. V lost 8 bases and J 0 bases, leaving 14 bases between the germline ends. CDR3 bases: TGCGCCAGCGGGCAGGGGTGGAGCTCCTACAATGAGCAGTTCTTC. Its protein product is CASGQGWSSYNEQFF.

This clonotype was seen many times. This chain connects TRBV20-1 to TRBJ2-7; D might be TRBD2 (6 bases). There are 13 residues in the CDR3. The ends were cut back, 6 bases at V and 2 bases at J, with 14 bases in the middle. Germline V gives CDR1 DFQATT, CDR2 SNEGSKA (reference sequence). This chain's CDR3 is CSAKSGLAYEQYF. The CDR3 DNA reads TGCAGTGCGAAATCGGGACTTGCCTACGAGCAGTACTTC.

In its sample, this clonotype was seen many times. The chain uses TRBV7-2 and TRBJ2-7; D is possibly TRBD2 (6 bases). Trimming took 4 bases from V and 0 from J, leaving 16 bases between them. CDR3 length equals 16 residues. The germline V gene encodes CDR1 SGHTA and CDR2 FQGNSA. CDR3 DNA sequence: TGTGCCAGCAGCTCCTTCTCTAGCGTTAGCTCCTACGAGCAGTACTTC. Translating it yields CASSSFSSVSSYEQYF.

The chain recombines TRBV10-1 with TRBJ2-1; TRBD2 is a possible D gene (6 bases). Germline CDR1 and CDR2: WNHNN and SYGVQD (reference sequence). The CDR3 is 14 amino acids. V lost 7 bases and J 15 bases, leaving 25 bases between the germline ends. The DNA of the CDR3 is TGCGCCAGCACAGGCGGGGATGAATGGAATGAGTGGTTCTTC. This encodes CASTGGDEWNEWFF.

This clonotype was picked up many times. CDR3 sequence reads: CASSLPRDRGVEAFF. The CDR3 coding sequence is TGTGCCAGCAGCTTACCCCGGGACAGGGGGGTGGAAGCTTTCTTT. V and J are TRBV7-8 and TRBJ1-1, with 11 bases that match TRBD1. The germline CDR1 and CDR2 sequences are SGHVS and FQNEAQ. J was trimmed by 8 bases and V by 2 bases; bases with no gene match: 7. The CDR3 runs to 15 residues.

The sample holds many counts of this clonotype. The chain employs TRBV7-2 and TRBJ2-7; the D gene is possibly TRBD1 (7 bases). V was trimmed by 3 bases and J by 5 bases, leaving 11 bases between them. CDR1 is SGHTA, CDR2 FQGNSA, per germline. CDR3 length: 13 amino acids. The CDR3 bases are TGTGCCAGCAGCTTCGTCAGGGGGGACGAGCAGTACTTC. It specifies CASSFVRGDEQYF.

This rearrangement joins TRBV20-1 to TRBJ2-7; no firm D call. V was clipped by 5 bases and J by 2 bases, with 7 bases between them. This CDR3 spans 11 amino acids. CDR1 is DFQATT and CDR2 is SNEGSKA in the germline V gene (reference sequence). The CDR3 nucleotides are TGCAGTGCTGGCATAACCTACGAGCAGTACTTC. It encodes CSAGITYEQYF.

This clonotype was seen repeatedly, ten times or more. This chain links TRBV7-9 with TRBJ2-2; D is perhaps TRBD1 (7 bases). Trimming stripped 4 bases from V and 6 bases from J, with 12 bases between. The CDR3 has 14 residues. In germline, CDR1 is SEHNR, CDR2 FQNEAQ (reference sequence). CDR3 sequence: CASSSTGRPGELFF. DNA of the CDR3: TGTGCCAGCAGCTCGACAGGGAGGCCCGGGGAGCTGTTTTTT.

This clonotype has ten or more counts. CDR3 nucleotide sequence: TGTGCCAGCAGCGAGAACGCGGACAGCTATGGCTACACCTTC. Its translation is CASSENADSYGYTF. The chain has TRBV28 and TRBJ1-2; D may be TRBD1 (6 bases). Looked up from germline, CDR1 is MDHEN and CDR2 is SYDVKM. The CDR3 contains 14 residues. Trimming removed 6 bases at V and 4 bases at J, with 15 bases between.

Concerning this clonotype: Possible read error: a much larger clone is one base away. The chain combines TRBV6-5 with TRBJ2-7; perhaps D is TRBD1 or TRBD2 (5 bases each). The ends were cut back, 1 base at V and 6 bases at J, with 13 bases in the middle. The CDR3 contains 14 residues. In germline, CDR1 is MNHEY, CDR2 SVGAGI. DNA for the CDR3: TGTGCCAGCAGTTACTTCGGGACCCGAAGCGAGCAGTACTTC. Translated: CASSYFGTRSEQYF.

This clonotype was observed at least ten times. The rearrangement links TRBV12-3 or TRBV12-4 to TRBJ1-5, with D unclear. The CDR3 runs 15 residues. V gave up 2 bases and J gave up 4 bases, with 12 bases separating them. The CDR3 sequence: CASSLRVGSNQPQHF. The CDR3 DNA reads TGTGCCAGCAGTTTAAGGGTGGGGTCGAATCAGCCCCAGCATTTT.

This clonotype was recorded at least ten times. V usage is TRBV24-1 and J usage is TRBJ2-1, with D possibly being TRBD1 or TRBD2 (5 bases each). Trimming took 7 bases from V and 8 from J, leaving 17 bases between them. The CDR3 totals 14 residues. CDR1 and CDR2 from the germline V gene are KGHDR and SFDVKD. CDR3 sequence (DNA): TGTGCCACCAGCGGGGACCCCTTGTTGTATGAGCAGTTCTTC. The encoded protein is CATSGDPLLYEQFF.

This clonotype came up many times. This chain uses TRBV7-9 with TRBJ1-1; D unresolved. Germline V gene sequence: CDR1 SEHNR, CDR2 FQNEAQ (reference sequence). Trimming removed 2 bases from V and 1 base from J, with 5 bases in between. There are 13 residues in the CDR3. CDR3 DNA sequence: TGTGCCAGCAGCTTAAATGGGAACACTGAAGCTTTCTTT. Protein sequence: CASSLNGNTEAFF.

V usage is TRBV20-1 and J usage is TRBJ2-7; tentative D call: TRBD2 (5 bases). Trimming took 7 bases from V and 2 from J, leaving 15 bases between them. Germline V gives CDR1 DFQATT, CDR2 SNEGSKA (reference sequence). This CDR3 region has 13 residues. The CDR3 DNA is TGCAGTGGACGGGAAACAGCCGCCTACGAGCAGTACTTC. Translated, it gives CSGRETAAYEQYF.

Comments on this clonotype: The CDR3 does not end in the conserved phenylalanine or tryptophan, so this is likely a read error. In nucleotides, the CDR3 is TGCGCCAGCAGCCAAGCGGGGCGGCCAGGGGAGCTTTTATTAGAGACCCAGTACCTC. Translated, it gives CASSQAGRPGELLLETQYL. The V and J genes are TRBV4-1 and TRBJ2-5; D possibly corresponds to TRBD1 (6 bases). The CDR3 is 19 amino acids. Trimming pared 1 base from V and 4 bases from J, leaving 25 bases between. The germline V gene encodes CDR1 MGHRA and CDR2 YSYEKL.

With regard to this clonotype: A much larger clone differs by one base, so this may be a read error. The chain employs TRBV12-3 or TRBV12-4 and TRBJ2-2, with 8 bases aligning to TRBD1. With 9 bases clipped from V and 3 bases from J, the junction kept 6 bases outside the gene matches. This CDR3 spans 14 amino acids. The CDR3 DNA reads as TGTGCCAGTAGGGGACAGGACTACACCGGGGAGCTGTTTTTT. Translation: CASRGQDYTGELFF.

This clonotype was recorded at least ten times. The chain links TRBV9 to TRBJ2-5; 14 bases match TRBD2. CDR1 is SGDLS, CDR2 YYNGEE, per germline. CDR3 length: 18 amino acids. V lost 2 bases and J lost 4; bases outside the gene matches: 10. CDR3 residues: CASSVEGGLAGEGETQYF. In DNA form, the CDR3 reads TGTGCCAGCAGCGTCGAGGGGGGACTAGCGGGAGAGGGAGAGACCCAGTACTTC.

This clonotype was picked up many times. The V and J genes are TRBV29-1 and TRBJ2-7; 8 bases are shared with TRBD2. With V trimmed by 4 bases and J by 6 bases, 14 bases remained unmatched. This CDR3 has 15 residues. Germline V gene data show CDR1 as SQVTM and CDR2 as ANQGSEA. The CDR3 region is CSVVGRALGGSEQYF. The CDR3 bases are TGCAGCGTTGTCGGGAGGGCATTGGGTGGATCCGAGCAGTACTTC.

In its sample, this clonotype was seen many times. The V and J genes are TRBV3-1 and TRBJ1-1; D remains ambiguous. Trimming stripped 1 base from V and 6 bases from J, with 9 bases between. The CDR3 runs 13 residues. Per the germline V gene, CDR1 is LGHDT and CDR2 is YNNKEL (reference sequence). This CDR3 is CASSQGGFAEAFF. The CDR3 nucleotides are TGTGCCAGCAGCCAAGGGGGTTTCGCTGAAGCTTTCTTT.

As concerns this clonotype: The CDR3 end shows no conserved phenylalanine or tryptophan, and so a read error is likely. This sequence joins TRBV2 and TRBJ2-1; D gene uncertain. Germline CDR1 reads SNHLY; CDR2 reads FYNNEI. The CDR3 contains 14 residues. CDR3 in DNA: TGTGCCAGCGGTGATTTGTGGCGAATGAATGAGCAGTTCTAC. Its protein is CASGDLWRMNEQFY.

This clonotype was counted ten times or more. The chain uses TRBV5-1 and TRBJ2-3; 13 positions match TRBD2. This CDR3 is built from 17 residues. Germline CDR1 and CDR2: SGHRS and YFSETQ. With V trimmed by 4 bases and J by 5 bases, 10 bases remained unmatched. This CDR3 is CASSVGTSGAILDTQYF. The CDR3 DNA is TGCGCCAGCAGCGTCGGGACTAGCGGGGCTATCCTAGATACGCAGTATTTT. Complete variable domain (other parts from reference TRBV5-1 and TRBJ2-3): KAGVTQTPRYLIKTRGQQVTLSCSPISGHRSVSWYQQTPGQGLQFLFEYFSETQRNKGNFPGRFSGRQFSNSRSEMNVSTLELGDSALYLCASSVGTSGAILDTQYFGPGTRLTVL.